Below are 11 T cell receptor beta chains sequenced from a single sample in a study of CD8 T cells in Susac syndrome. Random-hexamer reverse transcription was applied to about 0.45 to 1 ug RNA. In TCRdb, the immunoSEQ multiplex PCR reads were re-called with MiXCR into one record per CDR3 protein. The data show roughly 200,000 distinct CDR3 sequences, approximately 95% seen once. Material: CD4+ T cells from PBMCs. The receptors originated from a human donor with multiple sclerosis.

The V call is TRBV5-1, the J call TRBJ2-3; D could derive from TRBD1 or TRBD2 (5 bases each). CDR3 size: 14 residues. Germline lookup yields CDR1 SGHRS and CDR2 YFSETQ. The V end was cut by 5 bases, the J end by 1 base, with 11 bases between. The CDR3 nucleotides read TGCGCCAGCAGGTGGGACGGGGGCACAGATACGCAGTATTTT. Its translation is CASRWDGGTDTQYF.

The V gene is TRBV27, the J gene TRBJ1-6; no clear D. From germline, CDR1 is MNHEY and CDR2 SMNVEV (reference sequence). Trimming stripped 6 bases from V and 5 bases from J, with 14 bases between. The CDR3 consists of 15 residues. The CDR3 loop reads CASRFSRLNNSPLHF. CDR3 coding DNA: TGTGCCAGCAGATTTTCCCGGCTCAATAATTCACCCCTCCACTTT.

In DNA, the CDR3 is TGTGCCAGCAGTCCGATAGCGGGGGGGCGGGGCGAGCAGTACTTC. This translates into CASSPIAGGRGEQYF. The rearrangement links TRBV27 to TRBJ2-7; TRBD2 aligns across 11 bases. Germline V gene lookup returns CDR1 MNHEY and CDR2 SMNVEV (reference sequence). After removal of 5 bases from V and 6 bases from J, the junction contained 9 bases not matched to a gene. The CDR3 runs 15 residues.

The chain joins TRBV14 to TRBJ2-1; 8 bases match TRBD2. After removal of 1 base from V and 8 bases from J, the junction contained 7 bases not matched to a gene. The CDR3 covers 15 residues. CDR1 is SGHDN, CDR2 FVKESK, per germline. This CDR3 is CASSQVGTSRDEQFF. The CDR3 DNA is TGTGCCAGCAGCCAAGTCGGGACTAGTAGGGATGAGCAGTTCTTC.

The V gene is TRBV6-6, the J gene TRBJ2-7, with TRBD1 identical over 7 bases. J was trimmed by 9 bases and V by 5 bases; bases with no gene match: 7. The CDR3 loop spans 12 amino acids. Germline CDR1 is MNHNY and CDR2 is SVGAGI (reference sequence). The CDR3 region is CASSPTGVGQYF. In DNA, the CDR3 is TGTGCCAGCAGTCCTACAGGGGTAGGGCAGTACTTC.

The rearrangement links TRBV29-1 to TRBJ2-3; 7 nucleotides align to TRBD1. The J segment lost 3 bases and the V segment lost 4 bases, leaving 7 bases of the junction unmatched. There are 14 residues in the CDR3. CDR1 SQVTM and CDR2 ANQGSEA come from the germline V gene. CDR3 DNA: TGCAGCGTTGTTTCAAGACAGGGAACAGATACGCAGTATTTT. Its protein product is CSVVSRQGTDTQYF.

V is TRBV29-1 and J is TRBJ1-2, with 7 bases identical to TRBD1. The length of the CDR3 is 12 residues. The V and J ends lost 6 bases and 4 bases, in that order; junction bases with no gene match: 5. Germline V lookup: CDR1 SQVTM, CDR2 ANQGSEA. CDR3 sequence (DNA): TGCAGCGTCCGACAGGGAACCTATGGCTACACCTTC. This translates into CSVRQGTYGYTF.

The chain employs TRBV7-9 and TRBJ2-5, with TRBD2 matching 8 bases. V lost 5 bases to trimming and J lost 3 bases; unmatched junction nucleotides: 5. The CDR3 runs 14 residues. In germline, CDR1 is SEHNR, CDR2 FQNEAQ (reference sequence). The CDR3 reads CASSEQRGKETQYF. The DNA for the CDR3 is TGTGCCAGCAGCGAACAGCGGGGGAAAGAGACCCAGTACTTC.

V gene TRBV4-2 combines with J gene TRBJ2-5; no firm D call. Deletions cut 0 bases from V and 2 bases from J, with 10 bases between. This CDR3 contains 15 residues. Germline V gene data show CDR1 as LGHNA and CDR2 as YNFKEQ. The CDR3 reads CASSQDGNKQETQYF. The CDR3 DNA reads TGTGCCAGCAGCCAAGATGGGAACAAACAAGAGACCCAGTACTTC.

The chain recombines TRBV27 with TRBJ1-4, with 8 nucleotides matching TRBD1. V lost 9 bases to trimming and J lost 5 bases; unmatched junction nucleotides: 5. Germline CDR1 MNHEY, CDR2 SMNVEV (reference sequence). The CDR3 runs 13 residues. The CDR3 DNA reads TGTGCCAGGGCGGACAGGGTCAATGAAAAACTGTTTTTT. Encoded protein: CARADRVNEKLFF.

J is TRBJ2-3 and V is TRBV12-3 or TRBV12-4, with D perhaps matching TRBD1 (5 bases). Trimming removed 1 base at V and 0 bases at J, with 14 bases between. The CDR3 is made up of 17 amino acids. CDR3 sequence (DNA): TGTGCCAGCAGTTTAGACGTGGCAGGGCGAAGCACAGATACGCAGTATTTT. Protein product: CASSLDVAGRSTDTQYF.